One sample yielded the 24 T cell receptor beta chains listed below, sequenced in a study of a mutant IDH1 vaccine in newly diagnosed glioma. Assay used: immunoSEQ multiplex PCR; TCRdb lists only in-frame clones, some missing. The data hold 65,000 to 70,000 clones, with 65% to 90% observed a single time. Stated time point: baseline, week 1 (first vaccination visit). Treatment described: pre-vaccination baseline after standard-of-care therapy. The sequencing here drew on PBMCs, taken from a glioma patient treated with radiotherapy, temozolomide or both. The receptors were sampled from a man aged 30 to 39 with glioma.

The CDR3 here is CASSPTSRGLDGYTF. DNA for the CDR3: TGTGCCAGCAGCCCAACTTCCAGGGGCCTGGACGGCTACACCTTC. The V call is TRBV7-9, the J call TRBJ1-2, with a possible D match to TRBD1 (6 bases). V lost 5 bases and J 8 bases, leaving 21 bases between the germline ends. Germline V gene data show CDR1 as SEHNR and CDR2 as FQNEAQ (reference sequence). The CDR3 length is 15 residues.

The J gene is TRBJ2-7, the V gene TRBV27, with D maybe TRBD1 (5 bases). This CDR3 is built from 13 residues. With 2 bases removed from V and 1 base from J, the gap between germline ends came to 6 bases. Per the germline V gene, CDR1 is MNHEY and CDR2 is SMNVEV (reference sequence). CDR3 region: CASSLGHSYEQYF. The CDR3 DNA sequence: TGTGCCAGCAGTTTAGGACATTCCTACGAGCAGTACTTC.

This sequence joins TRBV19 and TRBJ1-6, with a weak D call TRBD1 (6 bases). CDR3 length: 15 residues. Trimming stripped 6 bases from V and 8 bases from J, with 17 bases between. Germline-derived CDR1 and CDR2 are LNHDA and SQIVND (reference sequence). CDR3 nucleotide sequence: TGTGCCAGTAGGAGTCCAGGGGCGAGAGATTCACCCCTCCACTTT. As protein: CASRSPGARDSPLHF.

The chain uses TRBV19 and TRBJ1-2; D gene unclear. Trimming removed 3 bases from V and 1 base from J, with 6 bases in between. This CDR3 contains 13 residues. Germline V lookup: CDR1 LNHDA, CDR2 SQIVND (reference sequence). This CDR3 reads CASSIQSNYGYTF. DNA for the CDR3: TGTGCCAGTAGTATTCAGAGTAACTATGGCTACACCTTC.

This clone was found a few times. This chain joins TRBV20-1 and TRBJ1-1, with 7 nucleotides matching TRBD1. The J segment lost 5 bases and the V segment lost 6 bases, leaving 3 bases of the junction unmatched. This CDR3 has 11 residues. CDR1 is DFQATT, CDR2 SNEGSKA, per germline (reference sequence). CDR3 in DNA: TGCAGTGCAGGGGGCGTGACTGAAGCTTTCTTT. The encoded protein is CSAGGVTEAFF.

The rearrangement joins TRBV2 to TRBJ1-5; D is perhaps TRBD1 (6 bases). Deletions cut 4 bases from V and 4 bases from J, with 11 bases between. Per the germline V gene, CDR1 is SNHLY and CDR2 is FYNNEI. This CDR3 region has 14 residues. The CDR3 sequence is CASSGGTRNQPQHF. The CDR3 nucleotides read TGTGCCAGCAGTGGGGGGACACGGAATCAGCCCCAGCATTTT.

The chain links TRBV6-5 to TRBJ2-7, with D perhaps TRBD2 (5 bases). CDR3 length equals 14 residues. V lost 5 bases and J 0 bases, leaving 11 bases between the germline ends. Germline V gives CDR1 MNHEY, CDR2 SVGAGI. The CDR3 spells CASSEPGSSYEQYF. CDR3 DNA: TGTGCCAGCAGTGAACCGGGGAGCTCCTACGAGCAGTACTTC.

The chain couples TRBV28 to TRBJ2-1, with D maybe TRBD2 (6 bases). Germline CDR1 and CDR2: MDHEN and SYDVKM. V was pared by 7 bases and J by 6 bases, with 19 bases between. The CDR3 extends over 15 amino acids. Here the CDR3 reads CASTPGGAVGNEQFF. The CDR3, as DNA: TGTGCCAGCACCCCAGGAGGGGCGGTAGGCAATGAGCAGTTCTTC.

The chain joins TRBV6-1 to TRBJ1-1, with D unclear. CDR3 size: 14 residues. The germline V and J ends were trimmed by 0 bases and 1 base, with 6 bases remaining between them. Germline values: CDR1 MNHNS, CDR2 SASEGT. CDR3 nucleotides: TGTGCCAGCAGTGAAGCAAACGGGAACACTGAAGCTTTCTTT. Translating it yields CASSEANGNTEAFF.

This chain links TRBV2 with TRBJ1-3; TRBD1 might be the D (6 bases). This CDR3 contains 15 residues. The germline V gene has CDR1 SNHLY and CDR2 FYNNEI. The germline V and J ends were trimmed by 3 bases and 9 bases, with 18 bases remaining between them. The CDR3, as DNA: TGTGCCAGCAGTGAGTGGACGGGCGAAGGGGGCACCATATATTTT. It specifies CASSEWTGEGGTIYF.

The chain couples TRBV28 to TRBJ2-5; D not certain. The CDR3 runs 16 residues. The V gene's germline CDR1 is MDHEN and CDR2 SYDVKM. The V and J ends lost 4 bases and 2 bases respectively, with 17 bases between them. The CDR3 sequence is CASSSPHRKVQETQYF. The DNA of the CDR3 is TGTGCCAGCAGTTCCCCTCACCGGAAAGTACAAGAGACCCAGTACTTC.

The chain joins TRBV28 to TRBJ2-7; TRBD1 is a possible D gene (6 bases). V lost 3 bases and J 4 bases, leaving 19 bases between the germline ends. The CDR3 runs 16 residues. Per germline, CDR1 MDHEN and CDR2 SYDVKM. CDR3 nucleotide sequence: TGTGCCAGCAGTTTGGGGCTAGGTCGGGACAATTACGAGCAGTACTTC. Translation: CASSLGLGRDNYEQYF.

This chain connects TRBV6-1 to TRBJ2-7; 9 bases are shared with TRBD1. V shed 4 bases, J shed 0 bases, and the junction held 10 bases outside the gene matches. CDR1 is MNHNS, CDR2 SASEGT, per germline. The CDR3 spans 17 residues. The CDR3 loop is CASSASFGTGSSYEQYF. The DNA for the CDR3 is TGTGCCAGCAGTGCTAGCTTCGGGACAGGGAGCTCCTACGAGCAGTACTTC.

This chain uses TRBV4-2 with TRBJ2-7, with D possibly being TRBD1 (6 bases). The germline CDR1 and CDR2 sequences are LGHNA and YNFKEQ. The CDR3 is 13 amino acids. Trimming left V 2 bases short and J 5 bases short, with 10 bases between. The CDR3 DNA sequence: TGTGCCAGCAGCCAATATGGGGACAACGAGCAGTACTTC. Residues: CASSQYGDNEQYF.

As regards this clone: Other DNA sequences from this sample encode an identical CDR3 as well. This chain connects TRBV5-1 to TRBJ2-7; D gene uncertain. The germline gives CDR1 SGHRS, CDR2 YFSETQ. This CDR3 is 13 amino acids long. Trimming cost V 4 bases and J 0 bases, with 8 bases left between them. CDR3 DNA sequence: TGCGCCAGCAGCCTGGGAAGCTCCTACGAGCAGTACTTC. Translated: CASSLGSSYEQYF. Variable domain in full (rest from reference TRBV5-1 and TRBJ2-7): KAGVTQTPRYLIKTRGQQVTLSCSPISGHRSVSWYQQTPGQGLQFLFEYFSETQRNKGNFPGRFSGRQFSNSRSEMNVSTLELGDSALYLCASSLGSSYEQYFGPGTRLTVT.

This clone was seen more than once but under ten times. This chain uses TRBV27 with TRBJ1-1; maybe TRBD1 (6 bases). The CDR3 has 13 residues. Trimming shortened V by 3 bases and J by 3 bases, and 8 bases separated the two germline ends. CDR1 and CDR2 (germline): MNHEY, SMNVEV (reference sequence). CDR3 bases: TGTGCCAGCAGTTTCCAGGGGCACACTGAAGCTTTCTTT. Its protein product is CASSFQGHTEAFF.

The V and J genes are TRBV7-9 and TRBJ1-5; no firm D call. The CDR3 loop spans 16 amino acids. CDR1 is SEHNR, CDR2 FQNEAQ, per germline (reference sequence). The V and J ends lost 2 bases and 4 bases respectively, with 15 bases between them. The CDR3 DNA sequence: TGTGCCAGCAGCTTACAATCGGGCCGCGGGAATCAGCCCCAGCATTTT. Protein product: CASSLQSGRGNQPQHF.

J is TRBJ2-7 and V is TRBV28; perhaps TRBD2 as D (6 bases). The CDR3 is 15 amino acids. Germline CDR1 and CDR2: MDHEN and SYDVKM. Trimming took 2 bases from V and 6 from J, leaving 17 bases between them. The CDR3 DNA sequence: TGTGCCAGCAGTTTAAAGGGAGGCAGGTCGTCCGAGCAGTACTTC. Protein sequence: CASSLKGGRSSEQYF.

This chain connects TRBV4-1 to TRBJ1-2, with unresolved D. V was pared by 0 bases and J by 4 bases, with 12 bases between. Germline-derived CDR1 and CDR2 are MGHRA and YSYEKL. This CDR3 has 15 amino acids. The CDR3 DNA reads as TGCGCCAGCAGCCAAGAACCCCGAAACTTCTATGGCTACACCTTC. Amino acids: CASSQEPRNFYGYTF.

The chain combines TRBV6-5 with TRBJ1-3; the match to TRBD1 covers 9 bases. V lost 10 bases and J lost 5; bases outside the gene matches: 9. CDR3 length equals 14 residues. CDR1 MNHEY and CDR2 SVGAGI come from the germline V gene. CDR3 residues: CATRSHRGRNTIYF. CDR3 nucleotides: TGTGCCACGCGTAGTCACAGGGGGCGAAACACCATATATTTT.

The rearrangement uses TRBV7-2 and TRBJ2-3; TRBD2 is a possible D gene (6 bases). CDR1 is SGHTA, CDR2 FQGNSA, per germline. The CDR3 covers 18 residues. V was pared by 2 bases and J by 0 bases, with 18 bases between. The CDR3 DNA reads as TGTGCCAGCAGCTTAAGGAGGGCAGGGATTTACAGCACAGATACGCAGTATTTT. Translating gives CASSLRRAGIYSTDTQYF.

This clone came up once. The chain has TRBV19 and TRBJ1-5; TRBD1 matches 9 bases. Germline V gives CDR1 LNHDA, CDR2 SQIVND (reference sequence). The CDR3 loop spans 13 amino acids. Germline trimming cut 5 bases from V and 7 bases from J; bases unmatched to any gene: 3. This CDR3 reads CASSRDRDQPQHF. The CDR3 DNA follows: TGTGCCAGTAGTCGGGACAGGGACCAGCCCCAGCATTTT. Variable domain in full (rest from reference TRBV19 and TRBJ1-5): DGGITQSPKYLFRKEGQNVTLSCEQNLNHDAMYWYRQDPGQGLRLIYYSQIVNDFQKGDIAEGYSVSREKKESFPLTVTSAQKNPTAFYLCASSRDRDQPQHFGDGTRLSIL.

The chain uses TRBV6-1 and TRBJ2-5; D uncertain. Trimming took off 8 bases at V and 0 bases at J, with 10 bases between the two ends. This CDR3 region has 13 residues. The V gene's germline CDR1 is MNHNS and CDR2 SASEGT. The CDR3 coding sequence is TGTGCCAGCCACAATAACAACCAAGAGACCCAGTACTTC. Translated: CASHNNNQETQYF.

Note on this clone: At the DNA level, this CDR3 is encoded by other sequences in the same sample as well. The chain carries TRBV10-2 and TRBJ1-5; D might be TRBD1 (6 bases). The germline gives CDR1 WSHSY, CDR2 SAAADI. V lost 4 bases to trimming and J lost 2 bases, with 6 bases between them. The CDR3 has 13 residues. The CDR3 here is CASSAGGNQPQHF. In DNA form, the CDR3 reads TGCGCCAGCAGTGCAGGGGGCAATCAGCCCCAGCATTTT.